Below, one TCR beta chain is given with its context. Its specific antigen is unknown. Per-base qualities were not stored, and no clone one base away is much larger. The data derive from a study of blood T cells in healthy people across ages (dated by TCRdb to about 2015). Study-level background: In model experiments, roughly one uniquely barcoded TCR beta cDNA molecule per two T cells was captured by template switching. Using the same blood draw, the study looked at two additional independent replicas of 1 million unique cDNA reads for two donors, one aged 18 to 30 and the other aged 80 or older. Age-related changes in TCR beta repertoire diversity were measured in the study by deep sequencing normalized with unique cDNA molecular identifiers. To avoid experimental bias, donors of different ages were distributed randomly across sequencing lanes. Four age groups were formed from the donors: young (average approximately 16 years), middle-aged (approximately 40), aged (around 68) and long-lived (about 80).

Library creation used 5' RACE. The sequencing machine was an Illumina HiSeq 2500. The second PCR ran for about 7 to 11 cycles and used a J-beta primer mix along with a sample-barcoded 5' primer. A template-switch 5' adaptor carrying 12 random nucleotides introduced a unique molecular identifier onto each TCR beta cDNA molecule. Each sample yielded at least 2.5 million CDR3-containing paired-end reads. First-strand cDNA was synthesized from all RNA with the Mint cDNA synthesis kit, primed by a TRBC-specific oligonucleotide. Following uracil-DNA glycosylase treatment, a first 18-cycle PCR with universal primers M1SS and BC2_uni_R was performed on all cDNA. On the study's bioinformatics: Normalization of each sample was performed by random selection of 1 million high-quality reads, each carrying a distinct molecular identifier. Instead of being binned into consensus sequences, reads that shared molecular identifiers were thrown out. MiTCR, with a Q25 quality threshold and the strictest error-elimination algorithm, was used for CDR3 identification, clonotype clustering and error correction. A nonparametric unseen species model using Euler transformation provided a lower-bound estimate of total TCR beta diversity. TCRdb cleaned the public reads at Q25 with fastp, built clones with MiXCR and kept in-frame beta chains. Rows are unified per CDR3 protein, each entry keeping the most common DNA and genes. The V and J calls shown here were made by TCRdb, not taken from the authors' results. The sample table records 720,000 or so distinct CDR3 sequences; roughly 41% of these occur just once. The ten largest clones capture 25% to 30% of the sample.

The donors were around 39 Caucasian individuals from Russia, aged roughly 6 to 90 years, who were systemically healthy. Each donor gave 8 to 10 milliliters of peripheral blood, drawn into EDTA-treated Vacutainer tubes. PBMCs were isolated by Ficoll-Paque density-gradient centrifugation, with at least 7 million obtained per sample. Total RNA, at least 5.5 micrograms per sample, was extracted from PBMCs with Trizol reagent. For every donor, an aliquot of PBMCs went through flow cytometry to measure the percentages of naive CD45RAhigh/CD27high T cells. Paper-wide results and their limitations: As age increased, observed TCR beta diversity per million T cells dropped in a roughly linear way, and a significant reduction was already evident by age about 36. The percentage of naive T cells measured by flow cytometry correlated strongly with observed TCR beta diversity. Bulk unsorted PBMC profiling prevented conclusive comparison of naive and antigen-experienced compartments. The long-lived group showed more naive CD4+ T cells, fewer expanded clones and increased TCR diversity than the aged group, suggesting age selection. Because donor CMV infection status was unknown, age-related changes in expanded clonotypes were potentially confounded. Estimates of total diversity based on one million sequenced T cells were considered lower bounds and underestimates.

The clonotype originates from an elderly man in good health. The sample consisted of blood.

CDR3 loop: CASSPQGDYEQYF. The nucleotide sequence is TGTGCCAGCTCACCACAAGGAGATTACGAGCAGTACTTC. The chain couples TRBV18 to TRBJ2-7; no D segment can be confidently identified. Trimming at the junction amounts to 1 base on V and 4 bases on J, and the germline ends lie 8 bases apart. Its CDR3 holds 13 amino acids, cysteine through phenylalanine. The retained sequence is limited to the CDR3, 39 bases, with the frame set at the first base. CDR1 and CDR2 (KGHSH, LQKENI) derive from the germline V gene.